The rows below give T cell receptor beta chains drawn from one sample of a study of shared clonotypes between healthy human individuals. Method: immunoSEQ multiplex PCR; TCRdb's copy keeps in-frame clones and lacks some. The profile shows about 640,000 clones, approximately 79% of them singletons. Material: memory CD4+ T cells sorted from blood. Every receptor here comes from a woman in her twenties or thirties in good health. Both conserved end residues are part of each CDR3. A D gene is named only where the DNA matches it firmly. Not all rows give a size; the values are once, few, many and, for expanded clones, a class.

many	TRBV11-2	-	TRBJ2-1	TGTGCCAGCAGCTTAGTATCCACTTGGGGGAGAACCTACAATGAGCAGTTCTTC	CASSLVSTWGRTYNEQFF
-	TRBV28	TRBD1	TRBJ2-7	TGTGCCAGCAGGGGAACAGGGGGAAACCACGAGCAGTACTTC	CASRGTGGNHEQYF
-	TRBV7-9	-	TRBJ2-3	TGTGCCAGCAGCTTGTTTCAAGCCCCAGATACGCAGTATTTT	CASSLFQAPDTQYF
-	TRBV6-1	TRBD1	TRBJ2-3	TGTGCCATCACAGGTCCCCAGGGGGGCACAGATACGCAGTATTTT	CAITGPQGGTDTQYF
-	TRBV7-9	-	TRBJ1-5	TGTGCCAGCAGCTATTCGGTCGGTCAGCCCCAGCATTTT	CASSYSVGQPQHF
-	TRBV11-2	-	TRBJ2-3	TGTGCCAGCAGCTTAGACGCGTCCGGTACGCAGTATTTT	CASSLDASGTQYF
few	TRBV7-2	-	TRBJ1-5	TGTGCCAGCACCACATGGGGGGGCAATCAGCCCCAGCATTTT	CASTTWGGNQPQHF
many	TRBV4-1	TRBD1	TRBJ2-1	TGCGCCAGCAGCCCGGGACAGGGGTACTACAATGAGCAGTTCTTC	CASSPGQGYYNEQFF
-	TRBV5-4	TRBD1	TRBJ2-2	TGTGCCAGCAGCCGGGGACAGGACACCGGGGAGCTGTTTTTT	CASSRGQDTGELFF
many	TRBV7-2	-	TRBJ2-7	TGTGCCAGCAGCTTAATATACACTACCTACGAGCAGTACTTC	CASSLIYTTYEQYF
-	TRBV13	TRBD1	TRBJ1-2	TGTGCCAGCAGCTTATGGGCAGGGGGCGTTTATGGCTACACCTTC	CASSLWAGGVYGYTF
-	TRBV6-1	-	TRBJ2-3	TGTGCCACCTCAGGGGTGCAAGCAGATACGCAGTATTTT	CATSGVQADTQYF
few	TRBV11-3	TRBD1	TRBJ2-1	TGTGCCAGCAGCGGACAGGTCAATGAGCAGTTCTTC	CASSGQVNEQFF
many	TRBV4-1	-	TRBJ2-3	TGCGCCAGCAGCCAAGACTATCGGACCGTTGTGCAGTATTTT	CASSQDYRTVVQYF
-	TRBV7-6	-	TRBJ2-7	TGTGCCAGCAGCTTAACGGGAATAGGGTCCTACGAGCAGTACTTC	CASSLTGIGSYEQYF
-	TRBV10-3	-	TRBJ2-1	TGTGCCATCAGTGAGCCCCCCAGGGAAGCGCAGTTCTTC	CAISEPPREAQFF
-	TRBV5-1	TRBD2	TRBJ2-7	TGCGCCAGCAGCTCTATAGCGGGAGGGCCGAACGAGCAGTACTTC	CASSSIAGGPNEQYF
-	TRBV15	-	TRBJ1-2	TGTGCCACCAGCGCCCGGGGAGACTATGGCTACACCTTC	CATSARGDYGYTF
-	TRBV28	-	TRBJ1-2	TGTGCCAGCAGTTCCACGGCCAGAGAGGCTGAGGGCTACACCTTC	CASSSTAREAEGYTF
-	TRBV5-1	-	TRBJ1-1	TGCGCCAGCAGCTTTCGGGGGTCAGAGAACACTGAAGCTTTCTTT	CASSFRGSENTEAFF
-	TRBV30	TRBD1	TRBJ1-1	TGTGCCTGGAGTGTTAGCCAGGGGGCTGGAGCTTTCTTT	CAWSVSQGAGAFF
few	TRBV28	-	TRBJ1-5	TGTGCCAGCAGACACACGGGACAAGGCCTCAATCAGCCCCAGCATTTT	CASRHTGQGLNQPQHF
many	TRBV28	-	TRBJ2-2	TGTGCCAGCAGCCGGGCGGTGATTACCGGGGAGCTGTTTTTT	CASSRAVITGELFF
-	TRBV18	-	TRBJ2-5	TGTGCCAGCTCACCAAGGCAGTTCCAAGAGACCCAGTACTTC	CASSPRQFQETQYF
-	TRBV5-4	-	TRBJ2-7	TGTGCCAGCAGCTCCCCGGGACCTGACTACGAGCAGTACTTC	CASSSPGPDYEQYF
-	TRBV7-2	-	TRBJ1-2	TGTGCCAGCAGCCTAGACAGAGCTAACTATGGCTACACCTTC	CASSLDRANYGYTF
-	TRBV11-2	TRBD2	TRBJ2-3	TGTGCCAGCAGCTTAGTAGGGACTAGCGGGAGTTTAGATACGCAGTATTTT	CASSLVGTSGSLDTQYF
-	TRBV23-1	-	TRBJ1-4	TGCGCCAGCAGTCCAAGGTTGGCAGTCTATAAATCAACTAATGAAAAACTGTTTTTT	CASSPRLAVYKSTNEKLFF
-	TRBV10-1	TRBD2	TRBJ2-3	TGCGCCAGCAGTGATGGTAGCGGGACAGATACGCAGTATTTT	CASSDGSGTDTQYF
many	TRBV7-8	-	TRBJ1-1	TGTGCCAGCAGCTTACTTAGGCATCCAGCTTTCTTT	CASSLLRHPAFF
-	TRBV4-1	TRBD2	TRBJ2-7	TGCGCCAGCAGCCAAGATAAAACTAGCGGGATCTCCTACGAGCAGTACTTC	CASSQDKTSGISYEQYF
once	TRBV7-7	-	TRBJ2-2	TGTGCCAGCAGCTTAGTGGGTGGGGAGCTGTTTTTT	CASSLVGGELFF
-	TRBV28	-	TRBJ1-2	TGTGCCAGCAGTCGGACAGACTATGGCTACACCTTC	CASSRTDYGYTF
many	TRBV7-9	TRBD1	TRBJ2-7	TGTGCCAGCAGCTGGGACAGGGGGGAGCAGTACTTC	CASSWDRGEQYF
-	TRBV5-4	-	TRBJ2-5	TGTGCCAGCAGCCCGGTTCCAGGGGAGACCCAGTACTTC	CASSPVPGETQYF
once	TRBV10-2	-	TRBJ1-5	TGCGCCAGCTCCCCTGCCCCCAAAGGACAGCCCCAGCATTTT	CASSPAPKGQPQHF
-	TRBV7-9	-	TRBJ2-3	TGTGCCAGCAGCTGGGACTTGAGCACAGATACGCAGTATTTT	CASSWDLSTDTQYF
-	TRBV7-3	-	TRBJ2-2	TGTGCCAGCGCTGGGGGCACCGGGGAGCTGTTTTTT	CASAGGTGELFF
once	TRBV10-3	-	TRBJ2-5	TGTGCCATCAGTTACGTAGGGCAAGAGACCCAGTACTTC	CAISYVGQETQYF
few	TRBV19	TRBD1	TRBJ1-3	TGTGCCAGTAGTATCCGACAGGGAGCGGGAAACACCATATATTTT	CASSIRQGAGNTIYF